The clone carrying this T cell receptor (beta chain) was detected only a few times. Its cognate antigen is unknown. Constant-region reverse primers amplified full-length variable regions, followed by semi-nested Nested Universal Primer A PCR. TCRdb called the 5' RACE reads again in MiXCR, with one record for every CDR3 protein. The sample consists of fewer than 65,000 distinct CDR3 sequences, almost 30% of them appearing once. Overall study findings and caveats: Greatest tumor Treg TCR overlap was with tumor naive CD4+ cells. In terms of TCR gene usage, tumor memory CD4+ T cells clustered together with blood and lymph node memory CD4+ cells, as well as with lymph node naive CD4+ cells.

The origin of this receptor is a female donor with breast cancer. Sequenced: tumor-infiltrating naive CD4+ T cells sorted from the breast tumor. Subset reported: naive CD4+ T cells, CD4+CD45RA+CD25-.

The CDR3 sequence is CASSQGQDYGYTF. The CDR3 nucleotides read TGCGCCAGCAGCCAAGGACAAGACTATGGCTACACCTTC. The rearrangement joins TRBV4-3 to TRBJ1-2; D is ambiguous. Trimming stripped 1 base from V and 3 bases from J, with 6 bases between. Germline V lookup: CDR1 LGHNA, CDR2 YSLEER. This CDR3 has 13 residues.